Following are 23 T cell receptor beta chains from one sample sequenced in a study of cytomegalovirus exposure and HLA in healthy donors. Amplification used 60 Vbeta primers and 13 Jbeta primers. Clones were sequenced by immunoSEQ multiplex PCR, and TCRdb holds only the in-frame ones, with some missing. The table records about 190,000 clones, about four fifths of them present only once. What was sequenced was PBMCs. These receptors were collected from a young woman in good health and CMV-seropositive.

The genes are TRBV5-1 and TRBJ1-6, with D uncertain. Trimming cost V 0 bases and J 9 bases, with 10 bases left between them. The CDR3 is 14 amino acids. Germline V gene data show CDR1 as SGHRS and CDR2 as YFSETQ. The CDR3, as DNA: TGCGCCAGCAGCTTGGCTGGATCGGGTTCACCCCTCCACTTT. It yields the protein CASSLAGSGSPLHF.

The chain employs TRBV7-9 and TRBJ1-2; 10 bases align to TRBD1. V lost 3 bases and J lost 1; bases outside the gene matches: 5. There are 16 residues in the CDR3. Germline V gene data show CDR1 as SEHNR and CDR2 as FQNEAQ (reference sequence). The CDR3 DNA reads TGTGCCAGCAGCTTGGGGGGACAGGGGTATAACTATGGCTACACCTTC. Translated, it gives CASSLGGQGYNYGYTF.

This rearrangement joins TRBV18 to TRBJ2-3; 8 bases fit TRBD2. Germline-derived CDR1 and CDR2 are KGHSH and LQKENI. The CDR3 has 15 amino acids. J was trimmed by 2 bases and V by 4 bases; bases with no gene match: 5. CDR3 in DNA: TGTGCCAGCTCACGTGGACTAGCCTACACAGATACGCAGTATTTT. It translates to CASSRGLAYTDTQYF.

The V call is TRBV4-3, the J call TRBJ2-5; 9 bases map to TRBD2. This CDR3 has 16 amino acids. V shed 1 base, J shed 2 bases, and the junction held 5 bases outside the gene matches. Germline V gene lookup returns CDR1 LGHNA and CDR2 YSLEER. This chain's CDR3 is CASSQGPSGEQETQYF. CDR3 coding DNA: TGCGCCAGCAGCCAAGGGCCTAGCGGGGAGCAAGAGACCCAGTACTTC.

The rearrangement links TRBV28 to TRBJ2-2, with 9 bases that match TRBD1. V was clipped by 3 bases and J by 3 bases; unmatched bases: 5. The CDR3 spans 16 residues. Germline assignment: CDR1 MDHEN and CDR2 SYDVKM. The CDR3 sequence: CASSFRTGVDTGELFF. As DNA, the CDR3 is TGTGCCAGCAGTTTTCGGACAGGGGTCGACACCGGGGAGCTGTTTTTT. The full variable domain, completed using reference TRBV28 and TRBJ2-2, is DVKVTQSSRYLVKRTGEKVFLECVQDMDHENMFWYRQDPGLGLRLIYFSYDVKMKEKGDIPEGYSVSREKKERFSLILESASTNQTSMYLCASSFRTGVDTGELFFGEGSRLTVL.

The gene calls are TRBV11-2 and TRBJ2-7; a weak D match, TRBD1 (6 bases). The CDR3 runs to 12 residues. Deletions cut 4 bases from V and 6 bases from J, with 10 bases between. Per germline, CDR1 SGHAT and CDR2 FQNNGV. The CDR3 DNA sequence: TGTGCCAGCAGCTCCGGACAGCGCGAGCAGTACTTC. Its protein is CASSSGQREQYF.

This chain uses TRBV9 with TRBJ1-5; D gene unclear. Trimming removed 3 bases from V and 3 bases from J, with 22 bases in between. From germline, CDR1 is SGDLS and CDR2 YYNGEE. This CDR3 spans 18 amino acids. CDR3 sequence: CASSASHGGGEFNQPQHF. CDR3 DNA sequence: TGTGCCAGCAGCGCTAGCCACGGAGGTGGGGAGTTCAATCAGCCCCAGCATTTT.

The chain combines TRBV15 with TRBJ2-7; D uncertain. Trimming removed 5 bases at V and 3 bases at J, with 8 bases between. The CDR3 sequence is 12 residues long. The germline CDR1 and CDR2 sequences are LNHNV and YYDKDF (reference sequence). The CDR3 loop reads CATSSVSYEQYF. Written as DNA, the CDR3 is TGTGCCACCAGCTCCGTCAGCTACGAGCAGTACTTC.

The CDR3: CASAGTAGETQYF. The CDR3 DNA is TGTGCCAGCGCCGGGACGGCGGGGGAGACCCAGTACTTC. The V call is TRBV18, the J call TRBJ2-5; tentatively, D is TRBD2 (6 bases). CDR3 length equals 13 residues. Deletions cut 8 bases from V and 5 bases from J, with 15 bases between. The germline gives CDR1 KGHSH, CDR2 LQKENI. Complete variable domain (other parts from reference TRBV18 and TRBJ2-5): NAGVMQNPRHLVRRRGQEARLRCSPMKGHSHVYWYRQLPEEGLKFMVYLQKENIIDESGMPKERFSAEFPKEGPSILRIQQVVRGDSAAYFCASAGTAGETQYFGPGTRLLVL.

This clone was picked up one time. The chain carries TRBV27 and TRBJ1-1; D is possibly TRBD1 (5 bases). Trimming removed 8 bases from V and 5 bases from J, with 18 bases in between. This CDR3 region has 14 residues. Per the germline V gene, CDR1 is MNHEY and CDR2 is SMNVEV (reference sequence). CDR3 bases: TGTGCCAGCCTCCGTAGGGCCCAGGGAACTGAAGCTTTCTTT. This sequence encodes CASLRRAQGTEAFF.

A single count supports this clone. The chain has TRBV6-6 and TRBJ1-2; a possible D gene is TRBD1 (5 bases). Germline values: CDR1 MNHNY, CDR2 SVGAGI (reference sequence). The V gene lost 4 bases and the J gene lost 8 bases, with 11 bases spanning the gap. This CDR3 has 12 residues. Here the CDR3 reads CASSLAGRGYTF. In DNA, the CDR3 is TGTGCCAGCAGTTTAGCAGGGAGGGGCTACACCTTC.

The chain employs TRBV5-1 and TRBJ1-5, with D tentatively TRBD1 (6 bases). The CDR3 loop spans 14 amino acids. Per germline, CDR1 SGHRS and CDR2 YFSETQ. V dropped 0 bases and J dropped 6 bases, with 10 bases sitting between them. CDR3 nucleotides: TGCGCCAGCAGCTTGGCAGGGGTTGGTCAGCCCCAGCATTTT. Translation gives CASSLAGVGQPQHF. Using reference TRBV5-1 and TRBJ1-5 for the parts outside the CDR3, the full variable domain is KAGVTQTPRYLIKTRGQQVTLSCSPISGHRSVSWYQQTPGQGLQFLFEYFSETQRNKGNFPGRFSGRQFSNSRSEMNVSTLELGDSALYLCASSLAGVGQPQHFGDGTRLSIL.

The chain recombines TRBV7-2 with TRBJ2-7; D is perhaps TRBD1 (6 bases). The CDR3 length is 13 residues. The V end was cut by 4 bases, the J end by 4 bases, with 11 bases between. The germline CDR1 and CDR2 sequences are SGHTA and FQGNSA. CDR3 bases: TGTGCCAGCAGCTATACCACAGGGTACGAGCAGTACTTC. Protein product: CASSYTTGYEQYF.

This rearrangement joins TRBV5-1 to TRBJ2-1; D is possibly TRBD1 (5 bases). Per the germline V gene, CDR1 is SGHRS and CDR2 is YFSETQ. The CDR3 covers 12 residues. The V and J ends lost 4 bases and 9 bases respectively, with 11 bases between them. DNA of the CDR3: TGCGCCAGCAGCGCTGCAGGGATTGAGCAGTTCTTC. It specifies CASSAAGIEQFF.

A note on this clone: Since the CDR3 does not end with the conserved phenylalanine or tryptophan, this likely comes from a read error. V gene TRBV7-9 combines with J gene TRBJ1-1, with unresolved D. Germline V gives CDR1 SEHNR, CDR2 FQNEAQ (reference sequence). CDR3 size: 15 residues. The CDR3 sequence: CSSSPKARITTEAFL. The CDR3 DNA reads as TGTTCCAGCAGCCCCAAGGCCAGGATCACCACTGAAGCTTTCCTT.

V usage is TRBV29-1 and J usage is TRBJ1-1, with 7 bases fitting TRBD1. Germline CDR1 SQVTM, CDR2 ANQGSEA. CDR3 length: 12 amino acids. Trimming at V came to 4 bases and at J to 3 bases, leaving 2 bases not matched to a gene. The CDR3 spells CSVARGDTEAFF. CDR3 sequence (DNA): TGCAGCGTTGCCAGGGGGGACACTGAAGCTTTCTTT.

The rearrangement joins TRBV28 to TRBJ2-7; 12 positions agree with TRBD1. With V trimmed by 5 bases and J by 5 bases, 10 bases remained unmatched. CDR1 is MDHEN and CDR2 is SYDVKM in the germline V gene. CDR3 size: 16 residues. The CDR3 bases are TGTGCCAGCAGTCTCGGGACAGGGGGCTTGGTAGACGAGCAGTACTTC. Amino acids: CASSLGTGGLVDEQYF.

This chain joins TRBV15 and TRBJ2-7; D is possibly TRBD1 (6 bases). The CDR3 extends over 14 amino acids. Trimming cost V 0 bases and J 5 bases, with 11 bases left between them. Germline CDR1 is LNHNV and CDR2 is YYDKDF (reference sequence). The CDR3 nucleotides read TGTGCCACCAGCAGAGATCAACAGGGAAACGAGCAGTACTTC. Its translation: CATSRDQQGNEQYF.

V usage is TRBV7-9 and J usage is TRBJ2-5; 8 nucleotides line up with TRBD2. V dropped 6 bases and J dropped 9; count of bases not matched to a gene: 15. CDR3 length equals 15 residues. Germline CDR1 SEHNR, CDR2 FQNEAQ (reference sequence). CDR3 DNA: TGTGCCAGCAGGCCTCGGCGGGGGGCCCCGGCGGCCCAGTACTTC. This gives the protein CASRPRRGAPAAQYF.

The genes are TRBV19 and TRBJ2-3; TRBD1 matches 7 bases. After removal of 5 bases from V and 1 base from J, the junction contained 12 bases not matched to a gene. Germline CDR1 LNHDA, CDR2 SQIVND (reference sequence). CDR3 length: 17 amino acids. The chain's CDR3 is CASSLRRGQTRTDTQYF. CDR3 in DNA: TGTGCCAGTAGTTTGAGAAGGGGGCAAACACGCACAGATACGCAGTATTTT.

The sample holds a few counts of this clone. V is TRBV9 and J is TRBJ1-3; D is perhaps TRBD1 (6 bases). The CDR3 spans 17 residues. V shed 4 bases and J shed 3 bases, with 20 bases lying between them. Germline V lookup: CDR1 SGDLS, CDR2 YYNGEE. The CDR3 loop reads CASSSPGGGAFGNTIYF. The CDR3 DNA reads TGTGCCAGCAGCTCTCCAGGTGGGGGGGCTTTTGGAAACACCATATATTTT. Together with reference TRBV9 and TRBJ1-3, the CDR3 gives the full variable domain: DSGVTQTPKHLITATGQRVTLRCSPRSGDLSVYWYQQSLDQGLQFLIQYYNGEERAKGNILERFSAQQFPDLHSELNLSSLELGDSALYFCASSSPGGGAFGNTIYFGEGSWLTVV.

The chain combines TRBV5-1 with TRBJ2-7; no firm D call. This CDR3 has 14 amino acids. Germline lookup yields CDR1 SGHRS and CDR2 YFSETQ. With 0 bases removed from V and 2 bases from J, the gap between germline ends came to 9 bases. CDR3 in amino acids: CASSLGSGPYEQYF. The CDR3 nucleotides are TGCGCCAGCAGCTTGGGCAGTGGCCCCTACGAGCAGTACTTC.

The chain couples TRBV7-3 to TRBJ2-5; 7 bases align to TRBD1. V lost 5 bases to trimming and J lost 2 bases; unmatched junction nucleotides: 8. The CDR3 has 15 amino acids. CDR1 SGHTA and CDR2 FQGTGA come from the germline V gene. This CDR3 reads CASSQIRGRQETQYF. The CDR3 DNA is TGTGCCAGCAGCCAAATAAGGGGGCGACAAGAGACCCAGTACTTC. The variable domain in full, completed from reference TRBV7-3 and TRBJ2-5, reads GAGVSQTPSNKVTEKGKYVELRCDPISGHTALYWYRQSLGQGPEFLIYFQGTGAADDSGLPNDRFFAVRPEGSVSTLKIQRTERGDSAVYLCASSQIRGRQETQYFGPGTRLLVL.